A selection of T cell receptor beta chains follows, all from one sample in a study of early T cells in non-severe SARS-CoV-2 infection. TCRdb called the 5' RACE reads again in MiXCR, with one record for every CDR3 protein. The profile shows 70,000 to 90,000 distinct CDR3 sequences, 15% to 19% of them singletons. Sequencing was done on a sample of whole blood. These receptors all stem from an adult who was a healthcare worker with PCR-confirmed SARS-CoV-2 infection or an uninfected control (not recorded which). Each CDR3 is given with its conserved first and last residue. The order of the fields is J gene, V gene, clone size, D gene, CDR3 protein, CDR3 DNA. The D gene is left open where the match is weak. Clone size is not always given. Where it is, it says once, few, many or a class for expanded clones.

>TRBJ1-1|TRBV28|few|-
CASSPVGSLNTEAFF
TGTGCCAGCAGTCCCGTGGGGTCCCTGAACACTGAAGCTTTCTTT
>TRBJ2-2|TRBV11-2|few|-
CASSIISGPNTGELFF
TGTGCCAGCAGCATCATATCCGGGCCGAACACCGGGGAGCTGTTTTTT
>TRBJ1-5|TRBV19|many|-
CASSIGYGNQPQHF
TGTGCCAGTAGTATTGGGTATGGCAATCAGCCCCAGCATTTT
>TRBJ2-6|TRBV18|many|TRBD1
CASSPYRQGSGANVLTF
TGTGCCAGCTCACCATATCGACAGGGCTCTGGGGCCAACGTCCTGACTTTC
>TRBJ2-5|TRBV27|-|-
CASSFLGDPETQYF
TGTGCCAGCAGTTTTCTAGGGGACCCGGAGACCCAGTACTTC
>TRBJ2-2|TRBV28|-|-
CASREDGRGGELFF
TGTGCCAGCAGAGAGGACGGAAGGGGCGGGGAGCTGTTTTTT
>TRBJ1-2|TRBV29-1|-|-
CSVEGLYGYTF
TGCAGCGTTGAAGGTCTCTATGGCTACACCTTC
>TRBJ2-3|TRBV6-5|few|-
CASSSYKPDTQYF
TGTGCCAGCAGTTCCTATAAGCCAGATACGCAGTATTTT
>TRBJ2-7|TRBV20-1|-|TRBD2
CSARHGRGTSYEQYF
TGCAGTGCTAGACACGGGAGGGGAACCTCCTACGAGCAGTACTTC
>TRBJ1-4|TRBV11-2|many|-
CASSSTATNEKLFF
TGTGCCAGCAGTAGTACCGCAACTAATGAAAAACTGTTTTTT
>TRBJ1-4|TRBV6-5|-|-
CASSYYTVGEKKLFF
TGTGCCAGCAGTTACTACACGGTGGGGGAGAAAAAACTGTTTTTT
>TRBJ2-1|TRBV5-1|-|-
CASSLGQGREQFF
TGCGCCAGCAGCTTGGGGCAGGGCAGGGAGCAGTTCTTC
>TRBJ1-2|TRBV5-1|-|-
CASSLTVSPGGYTF
TGCGCCAGCAGCCTGACAGTCTCCCCGGGCGGCTACACCTTC
>TRBJ2-7|TRBV25-1|few|TRBD1
CASSEYKGRTGGEQYF
TGTGCCAGCAGTGAATATAAAGGCCGGACAGGGGGCGAGCAGTACTTC
>TRBJ2-4|TRBV28|-|-
CASSLDRAVQYF
TGTGCCAGCAGCCTCGATCGGGCCGTTCAGTACTTC
>TRBJ2-1|TRBV7-6|many|TRBD2
CASSLKVGGLIREQFF
TGTGCCAGCAGCTTAAAAGTGGGAGGGTTAATTAGGGAGCAGTTCTTC
>TRBJ2-1|TRBV6-2/TRBV6-3|-|TRBD2
CASRRSSGGVRNEQFF
TGTGCCAGCAGACGCTCCTCCGGGGGGGTTAGGAATGAGCAGTTCTTC
>TRBJ2-1|TRBV9|few|-
CASSVVENEQFF
TGTGCCAGCAGCGTAGTAGAGAATGAGCAGTTCTTC
>TRBJ2-1|TRBV15|-|-
CATSRAVRTSYNEQFF
TGTGCCACCAGCAGGGCCGTCCGGACCTCCTACAATGAGCAGTTCTTC
>TRBJ2-3|TRBV6-1|few|-
CASSEGTRKDTQYF
TGTGCCAGCAGTGAGGGGACAAGGAAGGATACGCAGTATTTT
>TRBJ1-4|TRBV12-3/TRBV12-4|-|-
CASSTGTVGNEKLFF
TGTGCCAGCAGCACGGGGACCGTGGGTAATGAAAAACTGTTTTTT
>TRBJ2-7|TRBV6-1|-|TRBD1
CASSRDSLYEQYF
TGTGCCAGCTCCCGGGACAGCCTTTACGAGCAGTACTTC
>TRBJ2-3|TRBV4-1|few|TRBD2
CASSQDPSSGGADTQYF
TGCGCCAGCAGCCAGGACCCCTCTAGCGGGGGGGCAGATACGCAGTATTTT
>TRBJ2-6|TRBV9|few|-
CASSVTGRALKGANVLTF
TGTGCCAGCAGCGTAACCGGCAGGGCCCTAAAAGGGGCCAACGTCCTGACTTTC
>TRBJ1-4|TRBV5-4|few|-
CASSLTGSEKLFF
TGTGCCAGCAGCTTGACAGGGAGTGAAAAACTGTTTTTT
>TRBJ1-2|TRBV5-1|-|-
CASSKGTTDPNYGYTF
TGCGCCAGCAGTAAAGGGACCACGGACCCCAACTATGGCTACACCTTC
>TRBJ2-1|TRBV6-6|-|-
CASSFTDNEQFF
TGTGCCAGCAGTTTCACTGACAATGAGCAGTTCTTC
>TRBJ2-1|TRBV12-5|-|-
CASAPHRDAYNEQFF
TGTGCTAGTGCCCCACACCGGGACGCTTACAATGAGCAGTTCTTC
>TRBJ2-5|TRBV5-1|few|TRBD1
CASATGQETQYF
TGCGCCAGCGCGACAGGGCAAGAGACCCAGTACTTC
>TRBJ1-3|TRBV6-2/TRBV6-3|few|TRBD1
CASIGRGSGNTIYF
TGTGCCAGCATCGGCAGGGGGTCTGGAAACACCATATATTTT
>TRBJ1-1|TRBV18|many|TRBD1
CASSLWDRANTEAFF
TGTGCCAGCTCACTATGGGACAGGGCGAACACTGAAGCTTTCTTT
>TRBJ1-2|TRBV20-1|-|-
CSAPRTGGGGYTF
TGCAGTGCTCCCCGAACCGGAGGAGGTGGCTACACCTTC
>TRBJ2-7|TRBV20-1|-|TRBD2
CSAVGLSGRAAYEQYF
TGCAGTGCTGTTGGCCTTAGCGGGAGAGCCGCCTACGAGCAGTACTTC
>TRBJ1-2|TRBV1|few|-
CTSSQIEAIDRDLNYGYTF
TGCACCAGCAGCCAAATCGAGGCTATCGACAGGGACCTTAACTATGGCTACACCTTC
>TRBJ2-1|TRBV11-3|few|TRBD1
CASSLQGNSYNEQFF
TGTGCCAGCAGCCTACAGGGGAACTCCTACAATGAGCAGTTCTTC
>TRBJ2-7|TRBV7-3|-|TRBD1
CASSLTGGTGRIEQYF
TGTGCCAGCAGCTTAACGGGAGGGACAGGGAGAATCGAGCAGTACTTC
>TRBJ1-2|TRBV7-9|-|-
CASTLMGRGYGYTF
TGTGCCAGCACCCTAATGGGGAGGGGCTATGGCTACACCTTC
>TRBJ2-7|TRBV7-7|few|-
CASSHDRRVYEQYF
TGTGCTAGCAGCCATGACAGGAGGGTCTACGAGCAGTACTTC
>TRBJ2-1|TRBV24-1|-|-
CATSEPLRNEQFF
TGTGCCACCAGTGAACCCCTAAGGAATGAGCAGTTCTTC
>TRBJ2-7|TRBV12-3/TRBV12-4|few|-
CASSEDQISYEQYF
TGTGCCAGCAGCGAGGATCAGATTTCCTACGAGCAGTACTTC
>TRBJ2-6|TRBV6-6|many|-
CASTTGARGANVLTF
TGTGCCAGCACCACGGGGGCGCGCGGGGCCAACGTCCTGACTTTC
>TRBJ1-1|TRBV28|few|-
CASSVNMNTEAFF
TGTGCCAGCAGCGTTAACATGAACACTGAAGCTTTCTTT
>TRBJ2-7|TRBV6-5|many|TRBD1
CASTGTGGVEQYF
TGTGCCAGCACGGGAACAGGGGGCGTCGAGCAGTACTTC